This T cell receptor beta chain was profiled in a study of cytomegalovirus exposure and HLA in healthy donors. Study details: Of a few hundred genotyped donors, roughly 81% clustered with self-reported Caucasian donors.

The V gene's germline CDR1 is SGDLS and CDR2 YYNGEE. V was pared by 0 bases and J by 4 bases, with 3 bases of the junction left unmatched. CDR3 length equals 15 residues. In the PCR, 60 Vbeta and 13 Jbeta primers were used. The assay was immunoSEQ multiplex PCR, and TCRdb's table has in-frame clones only and misses some. The profile shows fewer than 150,000 clones, 70% to 80% of them singletons. Overall study findings and caveats: Several of the most significant clusters were apparently associated with common viral pathogens in a later analysis. For most TCR sequences rarity was the rule, although some public TCRs occurred in many donors.

Comments on this clone: Antigen specificity is unknown.

The source material was PBMCs. The gene calls are TRBV9 and TRBJ1-3; 8 nucleotides align to TRBD1. This receptor was taken from a man in his fifties in good health and CMV-seropositive. The CDR3 coding sequence is TGTGCCAGCAGCGTAGGATGGGACAGGGGAAACACCATATATTTT. Translating gives CASSVGWDRGNTIYF.